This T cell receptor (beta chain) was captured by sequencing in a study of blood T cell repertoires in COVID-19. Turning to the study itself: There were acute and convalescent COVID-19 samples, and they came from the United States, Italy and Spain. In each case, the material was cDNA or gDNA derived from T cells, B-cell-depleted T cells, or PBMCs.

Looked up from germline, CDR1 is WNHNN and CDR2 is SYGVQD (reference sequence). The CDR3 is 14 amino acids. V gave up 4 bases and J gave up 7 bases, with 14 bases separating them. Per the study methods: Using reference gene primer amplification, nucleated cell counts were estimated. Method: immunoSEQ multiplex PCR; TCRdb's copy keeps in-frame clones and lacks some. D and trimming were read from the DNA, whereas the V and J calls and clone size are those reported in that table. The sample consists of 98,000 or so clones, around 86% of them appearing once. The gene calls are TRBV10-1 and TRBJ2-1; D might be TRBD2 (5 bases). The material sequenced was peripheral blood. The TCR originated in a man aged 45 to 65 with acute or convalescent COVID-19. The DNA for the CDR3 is TGCGCCAGCAGTGGTGCGGGCATTTCGAATGAGCAGTTCTTC. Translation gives CASSGAGISNEQFF.